The next 15 T cell receptor beta chains were all read from a single sample in a study of blood T cell repertoires in COVID-19. Profiled with immunoSEQ multiplex PCR; TCRdb holds only in-frame clones, not every one. The table has 190,000 or so clones, roughly 84% seen once. Sample: peripheral blood. These receptors all come from an elderly woman with acute or convalescent COVID-19.

The rearrangement links TRBV3-1 (or the pseudogene TRBV3-2) to TRBJ2-7; 9 nucleotides agree with TRBD1. This CDR3 comprises 17 residues. V was clipped by 3 bases and J by 3 bases; unmatched bases: 12. The germline V gene encodes CDR1 LGHDT and CDR2 YNNKEL (reference sequence). CDR3 nucleotide sequence: TGTGCCAGCAGCCACCTGCCGGGACAGGGAGGGGTCTACGAGCAGTACTTC. Protein sequence: CASSHLPGQGGVYEQYF.

This clone was seen just once. The chain employs TRBV4-1 and TRBJ1-1; a possible D gene is TRBD1 (5 bases). The CDR3 spans 15 residues. V was pared by 4 bases and J by 3 bases, with 15 bases between. Germline V gene sequence: CDR1 MGHRA, CDR2 YSYEKL. In DNA, the CDR3 is TGCGCCAGCAGCCTCGGGGCCGCGGGGGACACTGAAGCTTTCTTT. It encodes CASSLGAAGDTEAFF.

This clone appeared a few times. The rearrangement joins TRBV29-1 to TRBJ1-1; no clear D gene. This CDR3 spans 11 amino acids. CDR1 SQVTM and CDR2 ANQGSEA come from the germline V gene. Trimming left V 4 bases short and J 5 bases short, with 8 bases between. CDR3 loop: CSVVTATEAFF. Here the CDR3 DNA reads TGCAGCGTTGTAACAGCAACTGAAGCTTTCTTT.

The V gene is TRBV28, the J gene TRBJ2-7; D is unresolved. The V gene lost 2 bases and the J gene lost 0 bases, with 14 bases spanning the gap. The germline gives CDR1 MDHEN, CDR2 SYDVKM. CDR3 length equals 16 residues. Here the CDR3 reads CASSLTGRPASYEQYF. CDR3 DNA sequence: TGTGCCAGCAGTTTAACTGGGCGTCCCGCCTCCTACGAGCAGTACTTC.

V and J are TRBV27 and TRBJ1-5; D is possibly TRBD1 (6 bases). Trimming left V 4 bases short and J 1 base short, with 11 bases between. The CDR3 extends over 15 amino acids. Germline V lookup: CDR1 MNHEY, CDR2 SMNVEV (reference sequence). DNA of the CDR3: TGTGCCAGCAGTTATGGGAGGGGGAGCAATCAGCCCCAGCATTTT. It specifies CASSYGRGSNQPQHF.

The chain couples TRBV6-2 or TRBV6-3 to TRBJ1-2; D is possibly TRBD1 (5 bases). V lost 3 bases and J 4 bases, leaving 12 bases between the germline ends. The CDR3 totals 14 residues. The germline V gene encodes CDR1 MNHEY and CDR2 SVGEGT. CDR3 loop: CASSYPGRGYGYTF. CDR3 bases: TGTGCCAGCAGTTATCCCGGTAGGGGCTATGGCTACACCTTC.

J is TRBJ2-1 and V is TRBV6-2 or TRBV6-3; no reliable D call. V lost 0 bases and J 7 bases, leaving 13 bases between the germline ends. CDR3 size: 15 residues. From germline, CDR1 is MNHEY and CDR2 SVGEGT. CDR3 residues: CASSYSKHVYNEQFF. The DNA for the CDR3 is TGTGCCAGCAGTTACTCGAAACACGTGTATAATGAGCAGTTCTTC.

The chain couples TRBV5-4 to TRBJ1-2, with 8 bases aligning to TRBD1. This CDR3 has 14 residues. Germline lookup yields CDR1 SGHNT and CDR2 YYREEE (reference sequence). The junction had 9 bases not matched to a gene; V was cut back by 5 bases and J by 6 bases. CDR3 bases: TGTGCCAGCAGTCAGGGGGCCTTATCGGATGGCTACACCTTC. Translated: CASSQGALSDGYTF. The variable domain in full, completed from reference TRBV5-4 and TRBJ1-2, reads ETGVTQSPTHLIKTRGQQVTLRCSSQSGHNTVSWYQQALGQGPQFIFQYYREEENGRGNFPPRFSGLQFPNYSSELNVNALELDDSALYLCASSQGALSDGYTFGSGTRLTVV.

This clone turned up a few times. This rearrangement joins TRBV9 to TRBJ2-4; 12 bases map to TRBD2. Germline-derived CDR1 and CDR2 are SGDLS and YYNGEE. CDR3 size: 21 residues. The trim removed 0 bases at V and 0 bases at J, leaving 13 bases unmatched. This chain's CDR3 is CASSVGWASGGEVLAKNIQYF. CDR3 DNA: TGTGCCAGCAGCGTAGGGTGGGCTAGCGGGGGGGAAGTGCTAGCCAAAAACATTCAGTACTTC.

The chain has TRBV19 and TRBJ2-6; D uncertain. The CDR3 loop spans 16 amino acids. Germline-derived CDR1 and CDR2 are LNHDA and SQIVND (reference sequence). V gave up 6 bases and J gave up 0 bases, with 12 bases separating them. The DNA of the CDR3 is TGTGCCAGTAGGGGCAGGAATTACTCTGGGGCCAACGTCCTGACTTTC. Encoded protein: CASRGRNYSGANVLTF.

This clone came up once. The chain links TRBV2 to TRBJ2-2; 14 bases fit TRBD2. The germline gives CDR1 SNHLY, CDR2 FYNNEI. The trim removed 6 bases at V and 6 bases at J, leaving 12 bases unmatched. The CDR3 loop spans 18 amino acids. The CDR3 here is CASRPGLAGGLGAGELFF. The CDR3 DNA reads TGTGCCAGCAGGCCCGGACTAGCGGGAGGACTTGGGGCCGGGGAGCTGTTTTTT.

The CDR3 here is CASSEPGYEQYF. CDR3 DNA: TGTGCCAGCAGTGAACCGGGGTACGAGCAGTACTTC. The chain employs TRBV6-1 and TRBJ2-7; tentatively, D is TRBD2 (5 bases). Trimming took off 2 bases at V and 4 bases at J, with 6 bases between the two ends. Germline values: CDR1 MNHNS, CDR2 SASEGT. CDR3 length: 12 amino acids.

Here the CDR3 DNA reads TGTGCCAGTAGTATACATAGGAGGGGGCGAGCCGGGGAGCTGTTTTTT. It is translated as CASSIHRRGRAGELFF. This chain connects TRBV19 to TRBJ2-2, with D perhaps matching TRBD1 (7 bases). V dropped 2 bases and J dropped 6 bases, with 16 bases sitting between them. The length of the CDR3 is 16 residues. Germline V gene data show CDR1 as LNHDA and CDR2 as SQIVND (reference sequence).

V and J are TRBV10-3 and TRBJ2-7; TRBD1 aligns across 7 bases. V lost 11 bases to trimming and J lost 1 base; unmatched junction nucleotides: 14. This CDR3 contains 15 residues. The germline CDR1 and CDR2 sequences are ENHRY and SYGVKD. CDR3 residues: CAVSPPGQSSYEQYF. The CDR3 nucleotides are TGTGCCGTCTCTCCTCCGGGACAGTCTTCCTACGAGCAGTACTTC.

A remark on this clone: Other nucleotide sequences in the sample specify the same CDR3. The chain couples TRBV12-3 or TRBV12-4 to TRBJ1-2; D uncertain. V lost 1 base to trimming and J lost 2 bases, with 5 bases between them. The CDR3 loop spans 13 amino acids. The CDR3 region has the DNA TGTGCCAGCAGTTTAGGAGGGAACTATGGCTACACCTTC. It encodes CASSLGGNYGYTF.